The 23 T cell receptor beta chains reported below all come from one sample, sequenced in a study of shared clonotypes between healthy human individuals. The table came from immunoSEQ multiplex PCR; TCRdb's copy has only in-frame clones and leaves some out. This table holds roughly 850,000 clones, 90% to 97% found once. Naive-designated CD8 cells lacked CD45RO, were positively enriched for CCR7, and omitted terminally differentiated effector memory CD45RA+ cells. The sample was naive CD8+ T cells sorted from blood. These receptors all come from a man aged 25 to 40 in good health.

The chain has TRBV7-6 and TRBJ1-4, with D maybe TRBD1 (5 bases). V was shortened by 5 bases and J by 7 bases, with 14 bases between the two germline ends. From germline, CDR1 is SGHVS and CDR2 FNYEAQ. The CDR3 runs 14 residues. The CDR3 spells CASSPARAGEKLFF. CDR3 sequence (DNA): TGTGCCAGCAGCCCAGCCAGGGCGGGTGAAAAACTGTTTTTT.

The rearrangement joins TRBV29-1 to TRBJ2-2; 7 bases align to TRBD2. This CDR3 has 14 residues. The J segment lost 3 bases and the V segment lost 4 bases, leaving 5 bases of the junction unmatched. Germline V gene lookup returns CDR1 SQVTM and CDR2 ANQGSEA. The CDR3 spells CSVGPLADTGELFF. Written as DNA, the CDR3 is TGCAGCGTTGGACCTCTAGCGGACACCGGGGAGCTGTTTTTT.

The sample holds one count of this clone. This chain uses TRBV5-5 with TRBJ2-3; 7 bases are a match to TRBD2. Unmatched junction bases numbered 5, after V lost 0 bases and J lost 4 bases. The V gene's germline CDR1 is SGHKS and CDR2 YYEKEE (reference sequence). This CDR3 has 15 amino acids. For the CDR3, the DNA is TGTGCCAGCAGCTTGGGCGGGAGTGGCGCAGATACGCAGTATTTT. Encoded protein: CASSLGGSGADTQYF.

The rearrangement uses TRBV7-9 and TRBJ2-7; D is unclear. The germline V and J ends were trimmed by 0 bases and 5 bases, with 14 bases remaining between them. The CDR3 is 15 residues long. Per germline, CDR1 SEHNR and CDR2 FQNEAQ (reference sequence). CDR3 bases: TGTGCCAGCAGCTTAGCGTCTTCAGACTTACACGAGCAGTACTTC. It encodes CASSLASSDLHEQYF.

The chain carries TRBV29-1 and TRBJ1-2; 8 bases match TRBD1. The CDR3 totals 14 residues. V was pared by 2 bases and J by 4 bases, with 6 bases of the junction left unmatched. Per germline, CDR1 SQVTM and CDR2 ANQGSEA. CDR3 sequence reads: CSVERGGQVYGYTF. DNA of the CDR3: TGCAGCGTTGAAAGGGGGGGACAGGTCTATGGCTACACCTTC.

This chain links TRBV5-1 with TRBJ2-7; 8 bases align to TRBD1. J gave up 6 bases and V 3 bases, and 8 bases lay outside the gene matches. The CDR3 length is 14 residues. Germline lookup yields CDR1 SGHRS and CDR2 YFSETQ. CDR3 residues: CASSSDREVGEQYF. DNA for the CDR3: TGCGCCAGCAGCTCGGACAGGGAAGTCGGCGAGCAGTACTTC.

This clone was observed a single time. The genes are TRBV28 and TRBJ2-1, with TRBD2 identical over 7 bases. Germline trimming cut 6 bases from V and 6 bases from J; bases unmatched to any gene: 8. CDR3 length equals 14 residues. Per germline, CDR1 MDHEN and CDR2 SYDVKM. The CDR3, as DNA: TGTGCCAGCAGCCTAGAAGCGGGACGCAATGAGCAGTTCTTC. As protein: CASSLEAGRNEQFF.

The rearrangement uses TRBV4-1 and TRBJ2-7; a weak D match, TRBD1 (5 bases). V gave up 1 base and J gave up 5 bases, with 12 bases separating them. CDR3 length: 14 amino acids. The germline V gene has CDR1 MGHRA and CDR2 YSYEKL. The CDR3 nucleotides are TGCGCCAGCAGCCAAGCAACAGGCGCGGACGAGCAGTACTTC. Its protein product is CASSQATGADEQYF.

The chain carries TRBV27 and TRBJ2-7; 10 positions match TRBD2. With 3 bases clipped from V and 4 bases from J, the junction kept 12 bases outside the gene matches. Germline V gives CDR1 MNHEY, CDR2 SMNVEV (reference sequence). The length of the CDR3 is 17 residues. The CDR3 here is CASSFEASGSGYYEQYF. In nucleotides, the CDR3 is TGTGCCAGCAGTTTTGAGGCTAGCGGGAGCGGATATTACGAGCAGTACTTC.

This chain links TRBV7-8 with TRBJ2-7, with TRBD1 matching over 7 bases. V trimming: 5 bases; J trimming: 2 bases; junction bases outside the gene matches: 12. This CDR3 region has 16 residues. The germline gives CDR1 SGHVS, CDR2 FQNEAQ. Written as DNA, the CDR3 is TGTGCCAGCAGCCCGATCGACAGGGATCTTACCTACGAGCAGTACTTC. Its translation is CASSPIDRDLTYEQYF.

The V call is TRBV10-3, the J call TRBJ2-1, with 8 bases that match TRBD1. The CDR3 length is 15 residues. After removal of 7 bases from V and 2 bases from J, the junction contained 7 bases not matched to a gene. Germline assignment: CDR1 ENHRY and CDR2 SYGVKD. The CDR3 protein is CAINGAGGTYNEQFF. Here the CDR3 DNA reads TGTGCCATCAATGGGGCAGGGGGCACCTACAATGAGCAGTTCTTC.

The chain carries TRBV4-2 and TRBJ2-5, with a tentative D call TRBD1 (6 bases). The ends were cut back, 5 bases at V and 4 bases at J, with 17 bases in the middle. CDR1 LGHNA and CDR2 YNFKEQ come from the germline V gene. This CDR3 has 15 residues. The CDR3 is CASSGRGGSAETQYF. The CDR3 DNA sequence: TGTGCCAGCAGCGGCAGGGGTGGATCGGCAGAGACCCAGTACTTC.

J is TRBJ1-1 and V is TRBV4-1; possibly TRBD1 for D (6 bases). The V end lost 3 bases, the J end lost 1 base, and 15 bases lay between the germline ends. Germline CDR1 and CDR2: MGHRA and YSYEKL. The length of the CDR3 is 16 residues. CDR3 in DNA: TGCGCCAGCAGCCACCTTCCAGGGGCGGGGAACACTGAAGCTTTCTTT. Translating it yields CASSHLPGAGNTEAFF.

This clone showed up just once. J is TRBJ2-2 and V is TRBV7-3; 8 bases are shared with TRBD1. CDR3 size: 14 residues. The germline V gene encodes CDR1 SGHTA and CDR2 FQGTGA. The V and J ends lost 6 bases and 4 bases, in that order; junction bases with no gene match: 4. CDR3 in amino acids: CASRDRAGTGELFF. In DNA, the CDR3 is TGTGCCAGCAGGGACAGGGCGGGCACCGGGGAGCTGTTTTTT.

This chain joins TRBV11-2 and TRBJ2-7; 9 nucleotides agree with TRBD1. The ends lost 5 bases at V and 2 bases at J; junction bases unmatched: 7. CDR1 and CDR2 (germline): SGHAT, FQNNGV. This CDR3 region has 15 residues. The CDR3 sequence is CASSPWTGEPYEQYF. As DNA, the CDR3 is TGTGCCAGCAGCCCGTGGACAGGGGAACCCTACGAGCAGTACTTC.

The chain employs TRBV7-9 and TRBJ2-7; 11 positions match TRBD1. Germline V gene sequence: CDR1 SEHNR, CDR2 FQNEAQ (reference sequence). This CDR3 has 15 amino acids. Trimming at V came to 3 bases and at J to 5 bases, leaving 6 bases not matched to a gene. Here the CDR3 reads CASSLGTGGRDEQYF. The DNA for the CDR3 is TGTGCCAGCAGCTTGGGGACAGGGGGTCGCGACGAGCAGTACTTC.

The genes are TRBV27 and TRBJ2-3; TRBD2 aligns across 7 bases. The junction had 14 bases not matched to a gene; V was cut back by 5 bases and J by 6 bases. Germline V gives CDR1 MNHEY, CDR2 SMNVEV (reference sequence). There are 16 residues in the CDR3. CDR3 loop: CASSPLWAGVIDTQYF. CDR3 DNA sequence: TGTGCCAGCAGTCCCCTCTGGGCGGGAGTCATCGATACGCAGTATTTT.

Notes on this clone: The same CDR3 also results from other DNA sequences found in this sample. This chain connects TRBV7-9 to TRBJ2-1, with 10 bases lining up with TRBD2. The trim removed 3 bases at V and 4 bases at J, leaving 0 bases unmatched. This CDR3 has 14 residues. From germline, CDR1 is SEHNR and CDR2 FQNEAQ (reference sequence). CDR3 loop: CASSLTSGYNEQFF. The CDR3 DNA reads TGTGCCAGCAGCTTGACTAGCGGGTACAATGAGCAGTTCTTC.

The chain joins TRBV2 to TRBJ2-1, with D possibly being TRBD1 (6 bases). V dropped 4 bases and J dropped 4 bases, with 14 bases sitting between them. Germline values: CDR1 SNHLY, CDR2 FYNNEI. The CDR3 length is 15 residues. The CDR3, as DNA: TGTGCCAGCAGTGGAGGGGGTGAGTGGTACAATGAGCAGTTCTTC. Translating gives CASSGGGEWYNEQFF.

The CDR3, as DNA: TGTGCCAGCAGCTTATCAGGGGGGGGCTACGAGCAGTACTTC. Its translation is CASSLSGGGYEQYF. The V call is TRBV7-6, the J call TRBJ2-7; the D call may be TRBD1 or TRBD2 (7 bases each). Germline assignment: CDR1 SGHVS and CDR2 FNYEAQ. The CDR3 extends over 14 amino acids. Trimming left V 2 bases short and J 3 bases short, with 11 bases between.

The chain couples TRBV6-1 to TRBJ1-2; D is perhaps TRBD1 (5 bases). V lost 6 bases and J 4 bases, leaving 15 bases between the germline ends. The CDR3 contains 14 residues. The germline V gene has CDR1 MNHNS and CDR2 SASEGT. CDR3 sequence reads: CASSEPGGAYGYTF. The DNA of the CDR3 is TGTGCCAGCAGCGAACCCGGAGGGGCCTATGGCTACACCTTC.

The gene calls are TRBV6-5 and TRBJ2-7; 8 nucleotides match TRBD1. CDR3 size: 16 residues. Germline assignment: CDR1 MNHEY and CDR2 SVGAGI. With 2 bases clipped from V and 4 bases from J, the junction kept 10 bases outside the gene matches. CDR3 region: CASSYTGTGPPYEQYF. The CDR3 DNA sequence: TGTGCCAGCAGTTACACAGGGACAGGACCCCCGTACGAGCAGTACTTC.

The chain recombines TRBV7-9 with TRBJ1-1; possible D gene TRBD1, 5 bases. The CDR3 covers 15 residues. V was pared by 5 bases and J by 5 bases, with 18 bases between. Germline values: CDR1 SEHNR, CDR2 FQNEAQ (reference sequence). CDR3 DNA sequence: TGTGCCAGCAGCCCGTCGGTAGGGGCTAAGACTGAAGCTTTCTTT. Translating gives CASSPSVGAKTEAFF. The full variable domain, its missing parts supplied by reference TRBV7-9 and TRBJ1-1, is DTGVSQNPRHKITKRGQNVTFRCDPISEHNRLYWYRQTLGQGPEFLTYFQNEAQLEKSRLLSDRFSAERPKGSFSTLEIQRTEQGDSAMYLCASSPSVGAKTEAFFGQGTRLTVV.